Sequencing of this TCR beta chain was carried out in a study of PD-1 blockade in classical Hodgkin lymphoma (TCRdb year 2020). About the full investigation: Nivolumab dosing was 3 mg/kg intravenously every 2 weeks, continuing until either disease progression or unacceptable toxicity. A peripheral blood immune signature of response to PD-1 blockade in classical Hodgkin lymphoma was defined using TCR beta sequencing and CyTOF.

In the paper's terms, the time point label means: cycle 1 day 1 (C1D1), immediately before nivolumab initiation. Relapse after autologous stem cell transplantation had occurred in all trial patients, and cohorts A, B and C were distinguished by prior brentuximab vedotin exposure. The trial cohort comprised 56 patients with relapsed/refractory classical Hodgkin lymphoma whose best overall responses were complete response, partial response or progressive disease. Single-agent nivolumab was administered to trial patients in the multi-cohort phase II CheckMate 205 trial. An independent review committee assessed best overall response by applying the 2007 International Working Group response criteria. Trial PBMCs were obtained immediately prior to nivolumab initiation (C1D1) and on therapy at cycle 2 day 1 and cycle 4 day 1. Peripheral blood was collected in 8 mL Vacutainer Cell Preparation Tubes, from which PBMCs were isolated by centrifugation and then cryopreserved.

To note about this clone: It has no known antigen specificity. Base quality data are lacking; no much larger clone is found one base away.

From V the trimming removes 11 bases and from J it removes 0 bases, while the gene matches leave 7 bases of the junction unaccounted for. The CDR3 starts with the cysteine, ends with the phenylalanine, and has 14 residues. Only the CDR3 portion is preserved as DNA: 42 bases, with reading frame beginning at the first base. Looking up the germline V gene yields CDR1 ENHRY and CDR2 SYGVKD. The Qiagen DNeasy kit was used to extract genomic DNA both from unsorted PBMCs and from the negatively selected CD4+ and CD8+ fractions. TCR beta CDR3 regions were amplified by immunoSEQ multiplex PCR using primers annealing to V and J segments. A synthetic immune receptor repertoire was used to minimize amplification bias, and remaining bias was computationally removed after sequencing. The published analysis was carried out like this. Repertoire diversity was quantified as the Shannon entropy index using custom Python scripts. Unsorted, CD4+ and CD8+ repertoires were examined separately, except in combined analyses, for which CD4+ and CD8+ sequences were merged in silico. A clone was considered expanded if an increase in frequency of at least 2-fold after treatment relative to C1D1 was found, and a pseudocount of 0.5 was applied to clones undetected at baseline. Clones with 0 or 1 copy at C1D1 were defined as singleton clones, while clones with 2 or more copies were defined as non-singleton clones. By matching protein sequences in sorted samples from the same patient, clones expanded in unsorted samples were annotated as CD4+, CD8+ or unknown. Wilcoxon tests were applied to paired samples to test diversity changes from C1D1 to C4D1. Here the immuneACCESS table is served through TCRdb, limited to in-frame sequences with V and J called. Missing clones are a known gap in these copies; in checked studies unresolved V genes cover under half, and the rest lacks a known reason. That table supplies the V and J calls and clone size; D and trimming were determined from the DNA. The sample data list approximately 2,100 clones, and about 85% of these were observed just once. In total, the top ten clones hold 20% to 25% of the sample.

Points the paper makes about the study in general: Among trial patients, those achieving complete response had baseline diversity similar to that of newly diagnosed patients, while diversity was significantly lower in partial responders and progressors. Lower diversity was observed in patients in whom nivolumab was started less than 1 year after ASCT, and these patients were excluded from later analyses so that confounding by immune reconstitution would be avoided. Baseline TCR diversity was reported to be lower in newly diagnosed patients than in healthy donors, and even lower in relapsed/refractory patients. Only a single clinical trial cohort was studied, and what caused the repertoire differences, possibly disease activity or prior therapy, remained undefined. A significant rise by C4D1 was seen in CD4+ but not CD8+ TCR diversity (p=0.0027 vs p=0.16), with the rise being most apparent in complete responders (p=0.02).

The chain links TRBV10-3 with TRBJ1-5, with 7 central nucleotides matching TRBD1. The sequenced sample was peripheral blood mononuclear cells (PBMCs), obtained at baseline. The clonotype originates from a human donor with classical Hodgkin lymphoma. The DNA sequence follows: TGTGCCTCGAATACAGGGGATAGCAATCAGCCCCAGCATTTT. Its coded protein is CASNTGDSNQPQHF.